These 5 T cell receptor beta chains were sequenced from one sample in a study of blood T cell repertoires in COVID-19. TCRdb's copy holds only in-frame clones and misses some; the assay was immunoSEQ multiplex PCR. The repertoire has 60,000 to 75,000 clones, roughly three quarters of them found once; the top ten carry 50%. Sequences were obtained from peripheral blood. The source is a woman older than 75 with acute or convalescent COVID-19.

The chain couples TRBV5-1 to TRBJ2-2; 7 nucleotides match TRBD2. Germline V lookup: CDR1 SGHRS, CDR2 YFSETQ. The V segment lost 3 bases and the J segment 1 base; nucleotides outside the gene matches: 6. There are 16 residues in the CDR3. The CDR3 loop reads CASSSASGGNTGELFF. The CDR3 DNA follows: TGCGCCAGCAGCTCCGCTAGCGGAGGGAACACCGGGGAGCTGTTTTTT.

This clone has a handful of counts. This chain uses TRBV4-1 with TRBJ2-1, with 9 nucleotides matching TRBD2. CDR1 MGHRA and CDR2 YSYEKL come from the germline V gene. With 6 bases clipped from V and 8 bases from J, the junction kept 11 bases outside the gene matches. This CDR3 comprises 15 residues. The CDR3 region is CASSRLGGRVDEQFF. Written as DNA, the CDR3 is TGCGCCAGCAGTCGATTAGGCGGGAGGGTCGATGAGCAGTTCTTC.

The chain has TRBV5-5 and TRBJ2-7; 7 positions match TRBD1. The germline CDR1 and CDR2 sequences are SGHKS and YYEKEE (reference sequence). The CDR3 covers 15 residues. The ends lost 4 bases at V and 6 bases at J; junction bases unmatched: 13. CDR3 residues: CASSTARGRRGEQYF. CDR3 nucleotide sequence: TGTGCCAGCAGCACCGCAAGGGGGCGAAGAGGCGAGCAGTACTTC.

This clone was found a few times. The V and J genes are TRBV27 and TRBJ1-1; tentative D call: TRBD1 (6 bases). The V end lost 7 bases, the J end lost 1 base, and 10 bases lay between the germline ends. Germline assignment: CDR1 MNHEY and CDR2 SMNVEV (reference sequence). There are 13 residues in the CDR3. DNA of the CDR3: TGTGCCAGCAAGGACAGTCAGAACACTGAAGCTTTCTTT. Its translation: CASKDSQNTEAFF.

This rearrangement joins TRBV5-5 to TRBJ1-5; 7 bases map to TRBD1. Germline CDR1 reads SGHKS; CDR2 reads YYEKEE (reference sequence). Trimming removed 4 bases from V and 7 bases from J; junction bases left unmatched: 8. The CDR3 totals 14 residues. CDR3 sequence (DNA): TGTGCCAGCAGCCCTACAGAACAGGGGCAGCCCCAGCATTTT. Residues: CASSPTEQGQPQHF.